The sequence of this TCR beta chain was determined in a study of fetal regulatory T cell absence and autoimmunity. Trimming left V 3 bases short and J 0 bases short, with 16 bases between. The CDR3 covers 17 residues. Germline CDR1 reads KGHSH; CDR2 reads LQKENI. This table comes from immunoSEQ multiplex PCR, and its TCRdb copy is limited to in-frame clones, with some not included. The sample lists more than 90,000 clones; about 78% were seen once. Sequencing was done on a sample of pancreas tissue. The TCR was taken from a male donor with IPEX syndrome. This chain links TRBV18 with TRBJ2-3; D may correspond to TRBD1 or TRBD2 (7 bases each). CDR3 nucleotide sequence: TGTGCCAGCTCACCCGACAGGGAGGGTACTAGCACAGATACGCAGTATTTT. This translates into CASSPDREGTSTDTQYF.